The 19 T cell receptor beta chains below come from one sample, sequenced in a study of molecular identifiers for immune sequencing clone quantification. MiXCR, run by TCRdb on the PCR reads, gives a single entry per CDR3 protein. This table holds about half a million distinct CDR3 sequences, roughly 25% found once. Sequences were obtained from naive CD8+ T cells from blood, with Jurkat cell RNA spiked in. As to subset: FACS-sorted CD8+CD4-CCR7+CD45RA+ naive T cells. The receptors were gathered from a human donor in good health. Some libraries in this study had Jurkat cell RNA spiked in.

The sample holds a few counts of this clonotype. The gene calls are TRBV9 and TRBJ2-7; 9 bases align to TRBD1. J gave up 12 bases and V 0 bases, and 7 bases lay outside the gene matches. This CDR3 region has 13 residues. Germline lookup yields CDR1 SGDLS and CDR2 YYNGEE. In DNA form, the CDR3 reads TGTGCCAGCAGCGTAGCTACTGGGGACAGGGTGTACTTC. It yields the protein CASSVATGDRVYF.

In the case of this clonotype: At one end the junction does not follow the germline gene, possibly because of a read error. The V gene is TRBV6-2 or TRBV6-3, the J gene TRBJ2-5, with D unresolved. Germline values: CDR1 MNHEY, CDR2 SVGEGT. The CDR3 contains 13 residues. DNA of the CDR3: TGTGCCAGCAGTTATCCTCCTAAAGAGACCCAGCACTTC. Protein product: CASSYPPKETQHF.

This clonotype was observed a few times. The chain is built from TRBV15 and TRBJ2-1; D possibly corresponds to TRBD2 (6 bases). Trimming took 5 bases from V and 15 from J, leaving 20 bases between them. The CDR3 is 13 amino acids. CDR1 and CDR2 from the germline V gene are LNHNV and YYDKDF (reference sequence). This CDR3 reads CATSAGGGRTWFF. CDR3 coding DNA: TGTGCCACCAGCGCCGGAGGAGGGCGGACCTGGTTCTTC.

This clonotype was counted a few times. The J gene is TRBJ1-1, the V gene TRBV2; D gene ambiguous. Germline V gene lookup returns CDR1 SNHLY and CDR2 FYNNEI. The ends were cut back, 6 bases at V and 5 bases at J, with 22 bases in the middle. The CDR3 sequence is 16 residues long. CDR3 amino acids: CASSYTTAVPRTEAFF. As DNA, the CDR3 is TGTGCCAGCAGCTATACGACTGCCGTACCGAGGACTGAAGCTTTCTTT.

With regard to this clonotype: This may come from a read error, since a much larger clone is one base off. This sequence joins TRBV19 and TRBJ2-5; D might be TRBD1 or TRBD2, each matching 5 bases. The CDR3 spans 15 residues. The germline V gene has CDR1 LNHDA and CDR2 SQIVND (reference sequence). V lost 5 bases and J lost 7, with 20 bases in between. CDR3 residues: CASSLGTFGGATQYF. In nucleotides, the CDR3 is TGTGCCAGTAGTCTCGGGACCTTCGGAGGAGCGACCCAGTACTTC.

At least ten counts were recorded for this clonotype. V and J are TRBV12-5 and TRBJ1-1; D unclear. Trimming took off 4 bases at V and 8 bases at J, with 14 bases between the two ends. The CDR3 totals 13 residues. From germline, CDR1 is LGHNT and CDR2 FRNRAP. The CDR3 DNA reads TGTGCTAGTGGTTGGGGTCCGGGGTCCGAAGCTTTCTTT. This encodes CASGWGPGSEAFF.

This clonotype was counted many times. The chain is built from TRBV2 and TRBJ1-5; 10 nucleotides match TRBD1. Germline CDR1 reads SNHLY; CDR2 reads FYNNEI. The CDR3 is 15 amino acids. V lost 6 bases, J lost 2 bases, and 4 bases stayed unmatched. The CDR3 DNA reads TGTGCCAGCAGCACTGGACAGGGGGGCAATCAGCCCCAGCATTTT. Its protein is CASSTGQGGNQPQHF.

This clonotype has only a few counts. The V and J genes are TRBV28 and TRBJ2-1; 9 nucleotides match TRBD2. Trimming took 7 bases from V and 4 from J; bases not matched to a gene: 11. The CDR3 runs 16 residues. CDR1 MDHEN and CDR2 SYDVKM come from the germline V gene. The CDR3 DNA sequence: TGTGCCAGCATACCCGGGGCTAGCGGGACGTACAATGAGCAGTTCTTC. This gives the protein CASIPGASGTYNEQFF.

This clonotype was seen repeatedly, ten times or more. The chain combines TRBV4-3 with TRBJ1-5; D is unresolved. CDR1 LGHNA and CDR2 YSLEER come from the germline V gene. This CDR3 is 15 amino acids long. V lost 0 bases and J lost 4, with 10 bases in between. CDR3 sequence: CASSQEWRGNQPQHF. CDR3 DNA sequence: TGCGCCAGCAGCCAAGAGTGGCGGGGTAATCAGCCCCAGCATTTT.

This clonotype was seen a few times. This chain links TRBV20-1 with TRBJ2-5; tentatively, D is TRBD1 or TRBD2 (5 bases each). Germline assignment: CDR1 DFQATT and CDR2 SNEGSKA (reference sequence). Trimming removed 6 bases from V and 2 bases from J, with 13 bases in between. This CDR3 is 13 amino acids long. The CDR3 region is CSAEEGRQETQYF. The CDR3 nucleotides read TGCAGTGCGGAAGAGGGACGACAAGAGACCCAGTACTTC.

This rearrangement joins TRBV28 to TRBJ1-4; possible D gene TRBD1, 6 bases. Germline-derived CDR1 and CDR2 are MDHEN and SYDVKM. This CDR3 is 15 amino acids long. Trimming shortened V by 6 bases and J by 8 bases, and 19 bases separated the two germline ends. CDR3 bases: TGTGCCAGCAGCTCACGACAGGTGGTTTTAGAAAAACTGTTTTTT. This sequence encodes CASSSRQVVLEKLFF.

About this clonotype itself: A much larger clone is a single base away; this may be a read error. The chain joins TRBV7-9 to TRBJ2-7, with D unclear. This CDR3 has 13 residues. CDR1 and CDR2 (germline): SEHNR, FQNEAQ (reference sequence). The CDR3 is CASSLAPGYERYF. CDR3 DNA: TGTGCCAGCAGCTTAGCGCCGGGCTACGAGCGGTACTTC.

V usage is TRBV11-2 and J usage is TRBJ1-2; D is possibly TRBD1 (5 bases). Trimming removed 4 bases at V and 3 bases at J, with 9 bases between. The CDR3 is made up of 13 amino acids. The V gene's germline CDR1 is SGHAT and CDR2 FQNNGV. CDR3: CASSWGVDYGYTF. The CDR3 DNA is TGTGCCAGCAGCTGGGGGGTAGACTATGGCTACACCTTC.

CDR3 in amino acids: CASSPRTPYGYTF. In DNA form, the CDR3 reads TGTGCCAGCAGCCCACGGACCCCCTATGGCTACACCTTC. The V gene is TRBV7-9, the J gene TRBJ1-2, with unresolved D. Germline values: CDR1 SEHNR, CDR2 FQNEAQ (reference sequence). Trimming took off 5 bases at V and 4 bases at J, with 11 bases between the two ends. This CDR3 region has 13 residues.

This clonotype has a handful of counts. The J gene is TRBJ1-1, the V gene TRBV9, with 9 bases lining up with TRBD1. The length of the CDR3 is 17 residues. Looked up from germline, CDR1 is SGDLS and CDR2 is YYNGEE. The trim removed 3 bases at V and 3 bases at J, leaving 12 bases unmatched. This CDR3 reads CASSAGTGSSEDTEAFF. CDR3 in DNA: TGTGCCAGCAGCGCCGGGACAGGGTCGTCGGAAGACACTGAAGCTTTCTTT.

The genes are TRBV20-1 and TRBJ1-1; D perhaps matches TRBD1 (6 bases). Trimming cost V 5 bases and J 0 bases, with 10 bases left between them. CDR3 length: 13 residues. CDR1 is DFQATT, CDR2 SNEGSKA, per germline (reference sequence). The CDR3 loop is CSAAGVMNTEAFF. In nucleotides, the CDR3 is TGCAGTGCTGCAGGGGTAATGAACACTGAAGCTTTCTTT.

CDR3 in amino acids: CSARPRLASTDTQYF. The CDR3 DNA sequence: TGCAGTGCTAGACCCCGACTAGCTAGCACAGATACGCAGTATTTT. The chain recombines TRBV20-1 with TRBJ2-3, with 7 positions matching TRBD2. Germline V gives CDR1 DFQATT, CDR2 SNEGSKA (reference sequence). The V segment lost 2 bases and the J segment 0 bases; nucleotides outside the gene matches: 5. This CDR3 spans 15 amino acids.

This clonotype has ten or more counts. The chain couples TRBV25-1 to TRBJ2-7; D not certain. CDR1 MGHDK and CDR2 SYGVNS come from the germline V gene. This CDR3 spans 11 amino acids. V lost 5 bases, J lost 7 bases, and 9 bases lay in between. CDR3 in amino acids: CASSSLLEQYF. Written as DNA, the CDR3 is TGTGCCAGCAGTTCTCTCCTGGAGCAGTACTTC.

A few counts support this clonotype. The rearrangement links TRBV30 to TRBJ2-7; 9 nucleotides align to TRBD1. The junction had 2 bases not matched to a gene; V was cut back by 3 bases and J by 2 bases. This CDR3 spans 13 amino acids. The germline CDR1 and CDR2 sequences are GTSNPN and SVGIG (reference sequence). CDR3 in DNA: TGTGCCTGGAGAAGGACAGGGGCCTACGAGCAGTACTTC. Translated, it gives CAWRRTGAYEQYF.